The 21 T cell receptor beta chains reported below all come from one sample, sequenced in a study of radiation and T cells in renal cell carcinoma. The time point was: blood 2 weeks post-SBRT. The treatment denotes: 15 Gy SBRT to primary tumor, nephrectomy 4 weeks later. Sequenced by immunoSEQ multiplex PCR; TCRdb stores in-frame clones only, minus some. There are about 150,000 clones in the sample; 87% occur only once, and roughly 13% lies in the top ten. The sample in question was blood, obtained from a patient whose treatment included radiotherapy and nephrectomy. These receptors were taken from a woman aged 50 to 65 with renal cell carcinoma.

The V gene is TRBV7-2, the J gene TRBJ1-1; D not resolved. The ends were cut back, 2 bases at V and 3 bases at J, with 10 bases in the middle. The V gene's germline CDR1 is SGHTA and CDR2 FQGNSA. The CDR3 spans 14 residues. CDR3 DNA: TGTGCCAGCAGCTTATTCACAGAGGACACTGAAGCTTTCTTT. Encoded protein: CASSLFTEDTEAFF.

This chain uses TRBV5-3 with TRBJ1-5, with D perhaps matching TRBD1 (5 bases). TRBV5-3 is identified as an open reading frame with a role that is uncertain. Trimming cost V 4 bases and J 7 bases, with 21 bases left between them. The CDR3 consists of 16 residues. DNA for the CDR3: TGTGCCAGAAGCGTGGGAGCGGGCAACCCAGGGCAGCCCCAGCATTTT. It specifies CARSVGAGNPGQPQHF.

V is TRBV30 and J is TRBJ1-1; D remains unclear. The CDR3 length is 11 residues. Per the germline V gene, CDR1 is GTSNPN and CDR2 is SVGIG (reference sequence). Trimming removed 5 bases from V and 4 bases from J, with 8 bases in between. The CDR3 sequence is CAWWVGTEAFF. The CDR3, as DNA: TGTGCCTGGTGGGTGGGCACTGAAGCTTTCTTT.

The V gene is TRBV9, the J gene TRBJ2-3; no firm D call. This CDR3 is 13 amino acids long. V dropped 1 base and J dropped 0 bases, with 3 bases sitting between them. Germline CDR1 reads SGDLS; CDR2 reads YYNGEE. The CDR3, as DNA: TGTGCCAGCAGCGTAACTAGCACAGATACGCAGTATTTT. Residues: CASSVTSTDTQYF. The full variable domain, completed using reference TRBV9 and TRBJ2-3, is DSGVTQTPKHLITATGQRVTLRCSPRSGDLSVYWYQQSLDQGLQFLIQYYNGEERAKGNILERFSAQQFPDLHSELNLSSLELGDSALYFCASSVTSTDTQYFGPGTRLTVL.

The gene calls are TRBV7-6 and TRBJ1-6; 8 nucleotides align to TRBD1. V lost 0 bases to trimming and J lost 5 bases; unmatched junction nucleotides: 0. The CDR3 extends over 15 amino acids. The germline V gene has CDR1 SGHVS and CDR2 FNYEAQ. DNA of the CDR3: TGTGCCAGCAGCTTAGCGACAGGGGATAATTCACCCCTCCACTTT. It specifies CASSLATGDNSPLHF.

This rearrangement joins TRBV5-1 to TRBJ1-2; 8 nucleotides line up with TRBD1. The CDR3 spans 14 residues. CDR1 is SGHRS and CDR2 is YFSETQ in the germline V gene. The V segment lost 4 bases and the J segment 6 bases; nucleotides outside the gene matches: 8. This chain's CDR3 is CASSLDRDRNGYTF. The CDR3 nucleotides read TGCGCCAGCAGCCTGGACCGGGACAGGAATGGCTACACCTTC.

The chain is built from TRBV11-1 and TRBJ1-2; D uncertain. Trimming removed 1 base at V and 3 bases at J, with 12 bases between. CDR1 is SGHAT and CDR2 is FQDESV in the germline V gene (reference sequence). This CDR3 contains 15 residues. CDR3 protein: CASSLEGAGHYGYTF. CDR3 nucleotides: TGTGCCAGCAGCTTAGAAGGTGCTGGTCACTATGGCTACACCTTC.

V and J are TRBV7-9 and TRBJ2-4; 7 nucleotides line up with TRBD1. The V gene end was trimmed by 5 bases and the J gene end by 5 bases; junction bases not matched to a gene: 6. In germline, CDR1 is SEHNR, CDR2 FQNEAQ (reference sequence). CDR3 length equals 14 residues. The DNA for the CDR3 is TGTGCCAGCAGCGCTTTCGGGACAGAAAACATTCAGTACTTC. It translates to CASSAFGTENIQYF.

J is TRBJ2-1 and V is TRBV5-1; 11 nucleotides line up with TRBD1. CDR1 is SGHRS and CDR2 is YFSETQ in the germline V gene. The CDR3 runs 19 residues. V was pared by 0 bases and J by 8 bases, with 16 bases of the junction left unmatched. CDR3 sequence (DNA): TGCGCCAGCAGCTTGGGGACAGGGGGCTCAATACCCTTATCGGATGAGCAGTTCTTC. Translating gives CASSLGTGGSIPLSDEQFF. The entire variable domain, with the rest obtained from reference TRBV5-1 and TRBJ2-1, is as follows: KAGVTQTPRYLIKTRGQQVTLSCSPISGHRSVSWYQQTPGQGLQFLFEYFSETQRNKGNFPGRFSGRQFSNSRSEMNVSTLELGDSALYLCASSLGTGGSIPLSDEQFFGPGTRLTVL.

This chain joins TRBV7-8 and TRBJ2-4; TRBD1 matches at 7 bases. The germline V gene encodes CDR1 SGHVS and CDR2 FQNEAQ. V trimming: 2 bases; J trimming: 5 bases; junction bases outside the gene matches: 6. The CDR3 spans 15 residues. Written as DNA, the CDR3 is TGTGCCAGCAGCTTATTAGGGACAGAAGAAAACATTCAGTACTTC. Protein: CASSLLGTEENIQYF.

The J gene is TRBJ2-5, the V gene TRBV5-1; 9 bases map to TRBD2. Germline assignment: CDR1 SGHRS and CDR2 YFSETQ. With 2 bases clipped from V and 2 bases from J, the junction kept 4 bases outside the gene matches. This CDR3 has 15 residues. In nucleotides, the CDR3 is TGCGCCAGCAGCTTCGGCGGGGGGGGACAAGAGACCCAGTACTTC. It is translated as CASSFGGGGQETQYF.

The chain is built from TRBV5-1 and TRBJ1-1, with a possible D match to TRBD1 (5 bases). Per the germline V gene, CDR1 is SGHRS and CDR2 is YFSETQ. V was trimmed by 2 bases and J by 2 bases, leaving 16 bases between them. The CDR3 covers 16 residues. The CDR3 region has the DNA TGCGCCAGCAGCTTAATAACCGGGGCGACAAACACTGAAGCTTTCTTT. Translated: CASSLITGATNTEAFF.

This clone appeared a single time. The rearrangement uses TRBV7-2 and TRBJ2-7; 7 nucleotides align to TRBD1. Germline trimming cut 0 bases from V and 6 bases from J; bases unmatched to any gene: 8. The CDR3 consists of 15 residues. Germline V lookup: CDR1 SGHTA, CDR2 FQGNSA. CDR3 protein: CASSLARTGKGEQYF. The CDR3 DNA reads as TGTGCCAGCAGCTTAGCTCGGACAGGAAAGGGCGAGCAGTACTTC.

The chain's CDR3 is CASSVTGQGGYTF. CDR3 DNA sequence: TGTGCCAGCAGCGTGACCGGACAGGGTGGCTACACCTTC. This chain uses TRBV9 with TRBJ1-2; 8 nucleotides align to TRBD1. The CDR3 loop spans 13 amino acids. CDR1 SGDLS and CDR2 YYNGEE come from the germline V gene. V trimming: 2 bases; J trimming: 7 bases; junction bases outside the gene matches: 4.

The V gene is TRBV2, the J gene TRBJ2-5; no reliable D call. The closer fit of TRBJ2-7 to the DNA end suggests the J call may be wrong. The CDR3 spans 12 residues. Germline values: CDR1 SNHLY, CDR2 FYNNEI. The CDR3 spells CASRTATYEQYF. CDR3 sequence (DNA): TGTGCCAGTCGGACGGCTACCTACGAGCAGTACTTC.

The chain couples TRBV5-1 to TRBJ1-2; 8 bases align to TRBD1. V trimming: 0 bases; J trimming: 4 bases; junction bases outside the gene matches: 5. The CDR3 runs to 15 residues. Germline lookup yields CDR1 SGHRS and CDR2 YFSETQ. The CDR3 nucleotides are TGCGCCAGCAGCTTGGGGTCGGGACAGGCCTATGGCTACACCTTC. Translated: CASSLGSGQAYGYTF.

The chain has TRBV6-5 and TRBJ1-1, with D perhaps matching TRBD1 (6 bases). This CDR3 has 14 residues. The germline gives CDR1 MNHEY, CDR2 SVGAGI. Trimming pared 7 bases from V and 4 bases from J, leaving 16 bases between. CDR3 nucleotide sequence: TGTGCCAGCAAGGGTGGGGGCAGGAGCACTGAAGCTTTCTTT. Its translation: CASKGGGRSTEAFF.

The V call is TRBV9, the J call TRBJ1-1; D gene unclear. CDR1 SGDLS and CDR2 YYNGEE come from the germline V gene. The CDR3 spans 13 residues. Trimming cost V 0 bases and J 10 bases, with 13 bases left between them. CDR3 DNA sequence: TGTGCCAGCAGCGTAGTCGAAAGGGCCGGAGCTTTCTTT. It yields the protein CASSVVERAGAFF.

The V gene is TRBV5-1, the J gene TRBJ1-2; 7 bases align to TRBD1. Germline loops: CDR1 SGHRS, CDR2 YFSETQ. The junction had 6 bases not matched to a gene; V was cut back by 2 bases and J by 5 bases. CDR3 length: 14 amino acids. The CDR3 DNA is TGCGCCAGCAGCTTTGACGCAGGGGGATATGGCTACACCTTC. This encodes CASSFDAGGYGYTF.

The J gene is TRBJ2-7, the V gene TRBV18; no clear D. Germline CDR1 is KGHSH and CDR2 is LQKENI. V lost 2 bases and J lost 2, with 7 bases in between. This CDR3 is 13 amino acids long. CDR3 region: CASSPTVTYEQYF. CDR3 bases: TGTGCCAGCTCACCAACGGTAACCTACGAGCAGTACTTC.

The CDR3 loop reads CASSIGASTQYF. DNA for the CDR3: TGTGCCAGTAGTATTGGCGCCTCCACGCAGTATTTT. The rearrangement uses TRBV19 and TRBJ2-3; no reliable D call. V was cut by 3 bases and J by 9 bases, with 10 bases left in between. Germline values: CDR1 LNHDA, CDR2 SQIVND (reference sequence). The CDR3 extends over 12 amino acids.